What follows are 15 T cell receptor beta chains derived from one specimen sequenced in a study of T cell responses to AZD1222 COVID-19 vaccine. The repertoire was sequenced with immunoSEQ multiplex PCR; TCRdb's copy has only in-frame clones and lacks some. The table includes 180,000 or so clones, about 90% detected once. Sequences were derived from peripheral blood, sampled 28 days after the second dose of the MenACWY control vaccine. These receptors all come from an adult who received the MenACWY meningococcal vaccine as a control.

V and J are TRBV5-3 and TRBJ2-7, with D uncertain. TRBV5-3 is known as an ORF, though its function is uncertain. The CDR3 extends over 15 amino acids. V was shortened by 1 base and J by 3 bases, with 14 bases between the two germline ends. DNA of the CDR3: TGTGCCAGAAGCTTGCTCCACAGAGACGGCTACGAGCAGTACTTC. Its translation: CARSLLHRDGYEQYF.

This rearrangement joins TRBV19 to TRBJ1-5; 9 nucleotides agree with TRBD1. Looked up from germline, CDR1 is LNHDA and CDR2 is SQIVND (reference sequence). The ends lost 7 bases at V and 5 bases at J; junction bases unmatched: 12. The CDR3 has 16 amino acids. CDR3 nucleotides: TGTGCCAGTACCCGAGAGGGACAGGGTGATTATCAGCCCCAGCATTTT. Its translation is CASTREGQGDYQPQHF.

This clone was seen ten or more times. The chain couples TRBV19 to TRBJ2-7; the D call may be TRBD1 or TRBD2 (5 bases each). Trimming pared 5 bases from V and 4 bases from J, leaving 12 bases between. Germline V CDR1 and CDR2: LNHDA, SQIVND (reference sequence). The CDR3 sequence is 13 residues long. CDR3: CASSPGPNYEQYF. CDR3 coding DNA: TGTGCCAGTAGTCCGGGACCCAATTACGAGCAGTACTTC.

The chain has TRBV7-9 and TRBJ1-2; 9 nucleotides agree with TRBD1. Unmatched junction bases numbered 13, after V lost 3 bases and J lost 8 bases. The CDR3 contains 16 residues. From germline, CDR1 is SEHNR and CDR2 FQNEAQ (reference sequence). The CDR3 DNA reads TGTGCCAGCAGCTTTTACCCCTCCGGGACAGGGAAAGGCTACACCTTC. It is translated as CASSFYPSGTGKGYTF.

The chain carries TRBV7-9 and TRBJ1-4, with TRBD1 identical over 11 bases. CDR1 and CDR2 (germline): SEHNR, FQNEAQ (reference sequence). The junction had 5 bases not matched to a gene; V was cut back by 3 bases and J by 8 bases. The CDR3 spans 15 residues. CDR3 region: CASSFWDRGKEKLFF. DNA of the CDR3: TGTGCCAGCAGCTTCTGGGACAGGGGGAAGGAAAAACTGTTTTTT.

The chain links TRBV4-2 to TRBJ2-7; D is undetermined. Trimming shortened V by 0 bases and J by 2 bases, and 17 bases separated the two germline ends. This CDR3 is built from 17 residues. Looked up from germline, CDR1 is LGHNA and CDR2 is YNFKEQ. CDR3 in amino acids: CASSQEKVLGQAYEQYF. The CDR3 nucleotides are TGTGCCAGCAGCCAAGAAAAAGTACTGGGTCAGGCCTACGAGCAGTACTTC.

The V and J genes are TRBV7-9 and TRBJ2-5; 8 bases align to TRBD1. Trimming removed 6 bases from V and 5 bases from J; junction bases left unmatched: 5. Germline values: CDR1 SEHNR, CDR2 FQNEAQ (reference sequence). The CDR3 is made up of 13 amino acids. In DNA form, the CDR3 reads TGTGCCAGCAGTTCGGACAGGGAGGAGACCCAGTACTTC. It is translated as CASSSDREETQYF.

The chain has TRBV19 and TRBJ2-7; D might be TRBD2 (6 bases). Germline lookup yields CDR1 LNHDA and CDR2 SQIVND (reference sequence). Trimming left V 2 bases short and J 4 bases short, with 15 bases between. This CDR3 region has 15 residues. CDR3 in amino acids: CASSISRDAGYEQYF. The DNA of the CDR3 is TGTGCCAGTAGTATAAGCCGAGACGCGGGATACGAGCAGTACTTC.

In regard to this clone: The junction does not match germline at one end; this may be a read error. V is TRBV24-1 and J is TRBJ1-1; possibly TRBD1 for D (5 bases). From germline, CDR1 is KGHDR and CDR2 SFDVKD. The CDR3 sequence is 14 residues long. CDR3 nucleotides: TGTGCCACGAGTGATTTAATGGGGGGTAATGGAGCTTTCTTT. As protein: CATSDLMGGNGAFF.

V gene TRBV24-1 combines with J gene TRBJ1-5; 10 nucleotides match TRBD1. Trimming cost V 4 bases and J 4 bases; bases outside gene matches: 9. Germline V lookup: CDR1 KGHDR, CDR2 SFDVKD. The CDR3 spans 17 residues. CDR3 region: CATSEGQGYVGNQPQHF. The DNA for the CDR3 is TGTGCCACCAGTGAGGGACAGGGGTACGTTGGGAATCAGCCCCAGCATTTT.

J is TRBJ1-5 and V is TRBV6-2 or TRBV6-3; D remains ambiguous. This CDR3 has 15 residues. Trimming took off 4 bases at V and 5 bases at J, with 15 bases between the two ends. The germline CDR1 and CDR2 sequences are MNHEY and SVGEGT. DNA for the CDR3: TGTGCCAGCAGTTCCATCGACGGTTTAGATCAGCCCCAGCATTTT. This translates into CASSSIDGLDQPQHF.

V usage is TRBV9 and J usage is TRBJ2-5; 10 nucleotides align to TRBD2. The germline CDR1 and CDR2 sequences are SGDLS and YYNGEE. CDR3 length: 14 amino acids. With 4 bases clipped from V and 3 bases from J, the junction kept 3 bases outside the gene matches. CDR3 amino acids: CASSTGLAEETQYF. The CDR3 nucleotides read TGTGCCAGCAGCACCGGACTAGCGGAAGAGACCCAGTACTTC.

The rearrangement uses TRBV7-9 and TRBJ1-1; D is undetermined. CDR3 length equals 12 residues. V was cut by 0 bases and J by 8 bases, with 7 bases left in between. Germline lookup yields CDR1 SEHNR and CDR2 FQNEAQ (reference sequence). CDR3 residues: CASSLASQEAFF. The CDR3 region has the DNA TGTGCCAGCAGCTTAGCGTCTCAGGAAGCTTTCTTT.

The chain joins TRBV19 to TRBJ2-3, with 9 bases lining up with TRBD1. Germline CDR1 reads LNHDA; CDR2 reads SQIVND (reference sequence). The CDR3 has 17 amino acids. Trimming took 3 bases from V and 11 from J; bases not matched to a gene: 18. DNA of the CDR3: TGTGCCAGTAGTATGCCCACTGGGACAGGGATTCATGGATGGCAGTATTTT. Protein sequence: CASSMPTGTGIHGWQYF.

This chain uses TRBV24-1 with TRBJ1-3; 7 bases agree with TRBD1. The CDR3 runs 16 residues. V trimming: 2 bases; J trimming: 2 bases; junction bases outside the gene matches: 5. Germline V gene lookup returns CDR1 KGHDR and CDR2 SFDVKD. CDR3 amino acids: CATSDSKGAAGNTIYF. The CDR3, as DNA: TGTGCCACCAGTGATTCGAAGGGGGCGGCTGGAAACACCATATATTTT.